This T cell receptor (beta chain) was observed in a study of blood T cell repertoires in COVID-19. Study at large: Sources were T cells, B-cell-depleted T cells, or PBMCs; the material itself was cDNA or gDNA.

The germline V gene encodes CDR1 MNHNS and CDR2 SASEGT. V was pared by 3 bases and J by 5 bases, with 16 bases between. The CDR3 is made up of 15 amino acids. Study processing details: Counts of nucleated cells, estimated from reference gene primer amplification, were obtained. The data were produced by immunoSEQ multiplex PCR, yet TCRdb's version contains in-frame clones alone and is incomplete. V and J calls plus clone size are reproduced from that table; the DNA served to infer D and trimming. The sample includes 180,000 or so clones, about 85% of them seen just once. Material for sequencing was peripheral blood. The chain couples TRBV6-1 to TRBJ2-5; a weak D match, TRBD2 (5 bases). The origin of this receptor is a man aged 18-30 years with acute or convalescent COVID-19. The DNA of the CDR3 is TGTGCCAGCAGTGACCTAGCTGCCTCTTTGGAGACCCAGTACTTC. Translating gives CASSDLAASLETQYF.